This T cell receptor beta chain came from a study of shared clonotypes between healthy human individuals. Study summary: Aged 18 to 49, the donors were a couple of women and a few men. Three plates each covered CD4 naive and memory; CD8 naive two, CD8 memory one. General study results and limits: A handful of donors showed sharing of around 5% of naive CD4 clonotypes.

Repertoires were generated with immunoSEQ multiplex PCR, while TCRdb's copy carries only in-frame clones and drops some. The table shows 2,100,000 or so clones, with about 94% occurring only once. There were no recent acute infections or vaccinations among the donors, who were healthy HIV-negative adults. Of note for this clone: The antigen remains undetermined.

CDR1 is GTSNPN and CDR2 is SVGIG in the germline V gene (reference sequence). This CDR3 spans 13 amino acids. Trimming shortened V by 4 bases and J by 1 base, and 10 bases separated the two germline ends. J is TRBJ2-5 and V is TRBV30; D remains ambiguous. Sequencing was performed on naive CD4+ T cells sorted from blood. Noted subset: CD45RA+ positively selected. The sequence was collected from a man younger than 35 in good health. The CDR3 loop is CAWNRALQETQYF. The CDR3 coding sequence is TGTGCCTGGAACCGGGCCCTCCAAGAGACCCAGTACTTC.